The rows below give T cell receptor beta chains drawn from one sample of a study of blood T cells in healthy people across ages. MiXCR, run by TCRdb on the 5' RACE reads, gives a single entry per CDR3 protein. The table lists 600,000 to 650,000 distinct CDR3 sequences, roughly 50% of them singletons. Material: blood. These receptors originate from a man between 60 and 75 years old in good health. Both conserved end residues are part of each CDR3. A D gene is named only where the DNA matches it firmly. Rows give clone size only sometimes, using once, few, many, or a class for an expanded clone.

clone size	V gene	D gene	J gene	CDR3 protein	CDR3 DNA
many	TRBV20-1	NA	TRBJ1-1	CSAPRGSTAFF	TGCAGTGCCCCGAGAGGGTCGACGGCTTTCTTT
few	TRBV29-1	NA	TRBJ2-5	CSVRAYQETQYF	TGCAGCGTCCGGGCCTACCAAGAGACCCAGTACTTC
NA	TRBV11-3	TRBD1	TRBJ2-7	CASSEQGALREQYF	TGTGCCAGCAGCGAACAGGGGGCCCTACGCGAGCAGTACTTC
NA	TRBV6-5	NA	TRBJ1-1	CASSPGMTEAFF	TGTGCCAGCAGTCCGGGGATGACTGAAGCTTTCTTT
NA	TRBV20-1	TRBD2	TRBJ2-3	CSALLAGTGDTQYF	TGCAGTGCTTTACTAGCGGGGACCGGAGATACGCAGTATTTT
few	TRBV15	NA	TRBJ2-4	CATSRDQGTKNIQYF	TGTGCCACCAGCAGAGATCAGGGTACCAAAAACATTCAGTACTTC
few	TRBV6-1	NA	TRBJ2-1	CASSGRGRNEQFF	TGTGCCAGCAGTGGCCGGGGGAGGAATGAGCAGTTCTTC
few	TRBV3-1	NA	TRBJ2-5	CASSQESGGEETQYF	TGTGCCAGCAGCCAAGAAAGTGGTGGGGAAGAGACCCAGTACTTC
once	TRBV5-5	NA	TRBJ2-7	CASLGGMISYEQYF	TGTGCCAGCCTGGGGGGTATGATTTCCTACGAGCAGTACTTC
NA	TRBV20-1	NA	TRBJ2-5	CSASRLRGHQYF	TGCAGTGCTAGCCGACTACGAGGGCATCAGTACTTC
NA	TRBV7-2	NA	TRBJ2-5	CASSLARSGETQYF	TGTGCCAGCAGCTTGGCGAGGTCAGGAGAGACCCAGTACTTC
NA	TRBV3-1	NA	TRBJ1-1	CASSQDRRGSTEAFF	TGTGCCAGCAGCCAAGATAGGCGGGGGTCGACTGAAGCTTTCTTT
NA	TRBV27	NA	TRBJ1-1	CASRRGTTEAFF	TGTGCCAGCAGGAGAGGGACAACCGAAGCTTTCTTT
NA	TRBV4-1	NA	TRBJ1-1	CASSRANTEAFF	TGCGCCAGCAGCCGCGCGAACACTGAAGCTTTCTTT
NA	TRBV4-1	TRBD1	TRBJ1-2	CASSQGQGAYYGYTF	TGCGCCAGCAGCCAAGGTCAGGGGGCTTACTATGGCTACACCTTC
NA	TRBV5-1	NA	TRBJ1-4	CASSLALLDNEKLFF	TGCGCCAGCAGCTTGGCGTTGCTGGATAATGAAAAACTGTTTTTT
NA	TRBV9	NA	TRBJ2-3	CASSVMASAGPEVDTQYF	TGTGCCAGCAGCGTCATGGCCTCCGCGGGGCCAGAGGTAGATACGCAGTATTTT
once	TRBV7-2	TRBD1	TRBJ1-4	CASSFTGQGNEKLFF	TGTGCCAGCAGCTTCACAGGACAGGGGAATGAAAAACTGTTTTTT
NA	TRBV10-3	TRBD2	TRBJ2-5	CAISAAGGMQETQYF	TGTGCCATCAGTGCGGCGGGGGGGATGCAAGAGACCCAGTACTTC
NA	TRBV29-1	TRBD2	TRBJ2-1	CSASQPAGGYNEQFF	TGCAGCGCTTCTCAACCAGCGGGGGGATACAATGAGCAGTTCTTC
NA	TRBV4-1	TRBD2	TRBJ2-1	CASSPAPGGFALYEQFF	TGCGCCAGCAGCCCAGCCCCGGGGGGATTTGCACTCTATGAGCAGTTCTTC
few	TRBV9	TRBD2	TRBJ2-5	CASSVGLAGGKETQYF	TGTGCCAGCAGCGTCGGACTAGCGGGGGGAAAAGAGACCCAGTACTTC
few	TRBV6-2/TRBV6-3	NA	TRBJ2-5	CASNQDGQETQYF	TGTGCCAGCAACCAGGACGGACAAGAGACCCAGTACTTC
NA	TRBV10-2	TRBD2	TRBJ2-5	CASSPQAGAPETQYF	TGCGCCAGCAGCCCCCAAGCGGGGGCCCCAGAGACCCAGTACTTC
once	TRBV13	NA	TRBJ2-7	CARSFGGYEQYF	TGTGCCCGCAGCTTTGGGGGGTACGAGCAGTACTTC
NA	TRBV28	TRBD1	TRBJ2-7	CASSPPGTGITYEQYF	TGTGCCAGCAGCCCGCCGGGGACAGGGATTACCTACGAGCAGTACTTC
few	TRBV5-6	NA	TRBJ1-1	CASSLVEVEAFF	TGTGCCAGCAGCTTGGTCGAGGTTGAAGCTTTCTTT
few	TRBV5-1	NA	TRBJ2-7	CASSPNGAAYYEQYF	TGCGCCAGCAGCCCGAACGGGGCCGCTTACTACGAGCAGTACTTC
NA	TRBV6-2/TRBV6-3	NA	TRBJ1-2	CASSPGLYYGYTF	TGTGCCAGCAGTCCGGGGCTATACTATGGCTACACCTTC
few	TRBV18	NA	TRBJ2-3	CASSPRRTDTQYF	TGTGCCAGCTCACCACGTCGCACAGATACGCAGTATTTT
few	TRBV11-2	TRBD2	TRBJ2-5	CASSLAGGLAQETQYF	TGTGCCAGCAGCTTAGCGGGAGGACTAGCACAAGAGACCCAGTACTTC
NA	TRBV3-1	TRBD1	TRBJ1-2	CASSTPSQGANYGYTF	TGTGCCAGCAGCACCCCCTCACAGGGGGCTAACTATGGCTACACCTTC
few	TRBV20-1	NA	TRBJ1-5	CSAREGGGSHQPQHF	TGCAGTGCTAGAGAGGGGGGAGGAAGCCATCAGCCCCAGCATTTT
NA	TRBV3-1	NA	TRBJ1-3	CASSQRGFSGNTIYF	TGTGCCAGCAGCCAAAGAGGGTTCTCTGGAAACACCATATATTTT
NA	TRBV29-1	NA	TRBJ2-1	CSVEVGGAEQFF	TGCAGCGTTGAAGTCGGGGGCGCTGAGCAGTTCTTC
NA	TRBV2	TRBD2	TRBJ2-5	CASSPGTSSETQYF	TGTGCCAGCAGCCCCGGGACTAGCAGTGAGACCCAGTACTTC
NA	TRBV4-2	NA	TRBJ2-5	CASSQDRGDEKTQYF	TGTGCCAGCAGCCAAGATCGAGGGGATGAAAAGACCCAGTACTTC
few	TRBV6-5	NA	TRBJ2-1	CASSYSGNEQFF	TGTGCCAGCAGTTATTCGGGGAATGAGCAGTTCTTC
NA	TRBV5-1	NA	TRBJ2-6	CASSLSLSGANVLTF	TGCGCCAGCAGCTTGTCCCTCTCTGGGGCCAACGTCCTGACTTTC
NA	TRBV7-2	NA	TRBJ2-7	CASSPSGLQYEQYF	TGTGCCAGCAGCCCCTCGGGCCTCCAATACGAGCAGTACTTC
few	TRBV25-1	NA	TRBJ1-2	CASRPGGSYGYTF	TGTGCCAGCCGCCCGGGAGGGTCTTATGGCTACACCTTC
few	TRBV15	NA	TRBJ1-5	CATSRDYQGNQPQHF	TGTGCCACCAGCAGAGATTATCAAGGGAATCAGCCCCAGCATTTT
NA	TRBV27	TRBD2	TRBJ2-7	CASSLFASGDYEQYF	TGTGCCAGCAGTTTATTCGCTAGCGGAGACTACGAGCAGTACTTC
NA	TRBV5-1	TRBD2	TRBJ2-3	CASSEARGGGADTQYF	TGCGCCAGCAGCGAAGCCCGGGGGGGTGGCGCAGATACGCAGTATTTT
NA	TRBV7-9	NA	TRBJ2-1	CASSLESSSEQFF	TGTGCCAGCAGCTTAGAGTCTAGCAGTGAGCAGTTCTTC
NA	TRBV20-1	TRBD1	TRBJ2-5	CSARADRARETQYF	TGCAGTGCTAGAGCCGACAGGGCTAGGGAGACCCAGTACTTC
NA	TRBV10-2	NA	TRBJ2-7	CASSARSSYEQYF	TGCGCCAGCAGTGCGCGGAGCTCCTACGAGCAGTACTTC
NA	TRBV28	NA	TRBJ1-2	CASSLELYGYTF	TGTGCCAGCAGTTTGGAGCTCTATGGCTACACCTTC